A selection of T cell receptor beta chains follows, all from one sample in a study of blood T cell repertoires in COVID-19. Some clones are missing from TCRdb's copy, which holds only in-frame ones; the method was immunoSEQ multiplex PCR. The table includes some 220,000 clones, about 93% detected once. Material for sequencing was peripheral blood. The receptor set was obtained from a man aged 25-45 years with COVID-19, enrolled during active disease. Both conserved end residues are part of each CDR3. Fields, in order: D gene, clone size, V gene, J gene, CDR3 protein, CDR3 DNA. The D gene is left open where the match is weak. Size is omitted from some rows. Given values are once, few, many or a class for expanded clones.

D: NA; size: once; V: TRBV5-6; J: TRBJ2-2; CDR3: CASSQVQGWYTGELFF; DNA: TGTGCCAGCAGCCAGGTACAGGGTTGGTACACCGGGGAGCTGTTTTTT
D: TRBD2; size: NA; V: TRBV7-7; J: TRBJ2-2; CDR3: CASSLKAGGPGELFF; DNA: TGTGCCAGCAGCTTAAAAGCGGGGGGGCCCGGGGAGCTGTTTTTT
D: TRBD2; size: NA; V: TRBV4-1; J: TRBJ2-1; CDR3: CASSHPWASGGALEQFF; DNA: TGCGCCAGCAGCCACCCATGGGCTAGCGGGGGGGCCCTTGAGCAGTTCTTC
D: NA; size: NA; V: TRBV12-3/TRBV12-4; J: TRBJ1-2; CDR3: CASSTGRVYTF; DNA: TGTGCCAGCAGCACGGGGAGGGTTTACACCTTC
D: NA; size: NA; V: TRBV19; J: TRBJ2-3; CDR3: CASSLSRTPRDTQYF; DNA: TGTGCCAGTAGTCTTTCCCGGACACCCCGGGATACGCAGTATTTT
D: NA; size: NA; V: TRBV6-5; J: TRBJ2-7; CDR3: CASSLQDSYEQYF; DNA: TGTGCCAGCAGTCTGCAGGATTCCTACGAGCAGTACTTC
D: TRBD1; size: NA; V: TRBV5-1; J: TRBJ1-2; CDR3: CASSQSTTGGFRGYTF; DNA: TGCGCCAGCAGCCAATCGACGACAGGGGGCTTTCGGGGCTACACCTTC
D: TRBD1; size: NA; V: TRBV19; J: TRBJ2-3; CDR3: CASRDRDRGTDTQYF; DNA: TGTGCCAGTAGAGACAGGGATCGGGGCACAGATACGCAGTATTTT
D: TRBD1; size: NA; V: TRBV9; J: TRBJ1-2; CDR3: CASSVLMGQGGYGYTF; DNA: TGTGCCAGCAGCGTGTTAATGGGACAGGGCGGGTATGGCTACACCTTC
D: TRBD2; size: NA; V: TRBV9; J: TRBJ2-5; CDR3: CASSPGLAGAETQYF; DNA: TGTGCCAGCAGCCCCGGACTAGCGGGGGCAGAGACCCAGTACTTC
D: TRBD1; size: NA; V: TRBV27; J: TRBJ1-1; CDR3: CANSPGTGGEGEAFF; DNA: TGTGCCAACAGTCCAGGGACAGGGGGGGAAGGCGAAGCTTTCTTT
D: TRBD2; size: few; V: TRBV5-5; J: TRBJ2-1; CDR3: CASSFSGGADEQFF; DNA: TGTGCCAGCAGCTTTAGCGGGGGGGCCGATGAGCAGTTCTTC
D: NA; size: NA; V: TRBV11-2; J: TRBJ1-4; CDR3: CASSLAGSHEKLFF; DNA: TGTGCCAGCAGCTTAGCAGGGTCCCATGAAAAACTGTTTTTT
D: TRBD1; size: NA; V: TRBV27; J: TRBJ1-2; CDR3: CASRQAAGGYGYTF; DNA: TGTGCCAGCAGGCAGGCGGCAGGGGGTTATGGCTACACCTTC
D: NA; size: NA; V: TRBV27; J: TRBJ1-2; CDR3: CASSLWSGGSYGYTF; DNA: TGTGCCAGCAGTTTATGGTCGGGGGGGAGCTATGGCTACACCTTC
D: TRBD1; size: NA; V: TRBV5-4; J: TRBJ1-6; CDR3: CASSSPPGGLVNSPLHF; DNA: TGTGCCAGCAGCAGCCCACCAGGGGGCTTAGTTAATTCACCCCTCCACTTT
D: TRBD1; size: NA; V: TRBV6-5; J: TRBJ2-7; CDR3: CASSYVQGAYEQYF; DNA: TGTGCCAGCAGTTACGTACAGGGGGCATACGAGCAGTACTTC
D: TRBD1; size: NA; V: TRBV16; J: TRBJ1-3; CDR3: CASSQEQGARNTIYF; DNA: TGTGCCAGCAGCCAGGAGCAGGGGGCGCGGAACACCATATATTTT
D: TRBD1; size: NA; V: TRBV30; J: TRBJ1-5; CDR3: CAWSVGGGGQPQHF; DNA: TGTGCCTGGAGTGTAGGAGGGGGCGGCCAGCCCCAGCATTTT
D: NA; size: NA; V: TRBV6-5; J: TRBJ2-7; CDR3: CASSRSDSDAYEQYF; DNA: TGTGCCAGCAGTCGCTCGGACAGTGATGCCTACGAGCAGTACTTC
D: TRBD1; size: NA; V: TRBV6-5; J: TRBJ1-4; CDR3: CASNPTGEHEKLFF; DNA: TGTGCCAGCAACCCGACAGGGGAGCACGAAAAACTGTTTTTT
D: NA; size: NA; V: TRBV3-1/TRBV3-2; J: TRBJ1-1; CDR3: CASSPTMSAPTEAFF; DNA: TGTGCCAGCAGCCCTACCATGAGCGCTCCCACTGAAGCTTTCTTT
D: TRBD1; size: NA; V: TRBV2; J: TRBJ1-1; CDR3: CASSESTGPGTEAFF; DNA: TGTGCCAGCAGTGAATCGACAGGGCCGGGCACTGAAGCTTTCTTT
D: TRBD2; size: NA; V: TRBV3-1/TRBV3-2; J: TRBJ2-7; CDR3: CASSQGLAGAGEQYF; DNA: TGTGCCAGCAGCCAGGGACTAGCGGGGGCGGGCGAGCAGTACTTC
D: NA; size: NA; V: TRBV7-9; J: TRBJ1-1; CDR3: CASSLASGGTEAFF; DNA: TGTGCCAGCAGCTTAGCCTCCGGGGGCACTGAAGCTTTCTTT
D: TRBD1; size: NA; V: TRBV2; J: TRBJ1-1; CDR3: CASRDNQGATEAFF; DNA: TGTGCCAGCAGGGACAATCAGGGGGCAACTGAAGCTTTCTTT
D: NA; size: NA; V: TRBV3-1/TRBV3-2; J: TRBJ1-2; CDR3: CASSRDIYYGYTF; DNA: TGTGCCAGCAGCCGGGACATCTACTATGGCTACACCTTC
D: TRBD2; size: NA; V: TRBV5-1; J: TRBJ2-3; CDR3: CASSPSSGGAGVTDTQYF; DNA: TGCGCCAGCAGCCCTTCTAGCGGGGGGGCCGGTGTAACAGATACGCAGTATTTT
D: TRBD1; size: NA; V: TRBV5-5; J: TRBJ1-5; CDR3: CASSSRGAGTDQPQHF; DNA: TGTGCCAGCAGCTCCAGGGGGGCAGGGACGGATCAGCCCCAGCATTTT
D: NA; size: NA; V: TRBV4-1; J: TRBJ2-1; CDR3: CASSQEPTGWDEQFF; DNA: TGCGCCAGCAGCCAAGAGCCCACAGGGTGGGATGAGCAGTTCTTC
D: NA; size: NA; V: TRBV9; J: TRBJ2-3; CDR3: CASSVGSTGADTQYF; DNA: TGTGCCAGCAGCGTAGGATCAACGGGGGCAGATACGCAGTATTTT
D: TRBD1; size: NA; V: TRBV5-1; J: TRBJ1-1; CDR3: CASSQTGQVNTEAFF; DNA: TGCGCCAGCAGCCAAACGGGACAGGTGAACACTGAAGCTTTCTTT
D: NA; size: NA; V: TRBV5-3; J: TRBJ1-3; CDR3: CARSRWTAPTNSGNTIYF; DNA: TGTGCCAGAAGTCGCTGGACAGCACCGACCAACTCTGGAAACACCATATATTTT
D: NA; size: NA; V: TRBV16; J: TRBJ2-6; CDR3: CASSQSGSSGANVLTF; DNA: TGTGCCAGCAGCCAATCGGGGAGCTCTGGGGCCAACGTCCTGACTTTC
D: TRBD2; size: NA; V: TRBV5-5; J: TRBJ2-7; CDR3: CASSQKGLPYEQYF; DNA: TGTGCCAGCAGCCAGAAGGGACTACCCTACGAGCAGTACTTC
D: NA; size: NA; V: TRBV2; J: TRBJ1-1; CDR3: CASSEYGFGTEAFF; DNA: TGTGCCAGCAGTGAATACGGGTTCGGCACTGAAGCTTTCTTT
D: NA; size: NA; V: TRBV20-1; J: TRBJ1-1; CDR3: CSASSGSRNTEAFF; DNA: TGCAGTGCTAGTTCCGGGAGTCGAAACACTGAAGCTTTCTTT
D: TRBD2; size: NA; V: TRBV19; J: TRBJ2-7; CDR3: CASRVGLAGSYEQYF; DNA: TGTGCCAGTAGGGTTGGACTAGCGGGGTCCTACGAGCAGTACTTC
D: TRBD1; size: NA; V: TRBV27; J: TRBJ1-2; CDR3: CASSPQPGQGANGYTF; DNA: TGTGCCAGCAGTCCCCAGCCGGGACAGGGGGCGAACGGCTACACCTTC
D: NA; size: NA; V: TRBV6-5; J: TRBJ1-2; CDR3: CASQPREVGGGYTF; DNA: TGTGCCAGCCAACCGCGTGAGGTGGGGGGTGGCTACACCTTC
D: NA; size: NA; V: TRBV19; J: TRBJ1-5; CDR3: CASSIDTARPPQHF; DNA: TGTGCCAGTAGTATAGATACTGCCCGCCCCCCCCAGCATTTT
D: TRBD2; size: NA; V: TRBV11-2; J: TRBJ2-1; CDR3: CASSLKRGGIQNEQFF; DNA: TGTGCCAGCAGCCTTAAGCGGGGGGGCATTCAGAATGAGCAGTTCTTC
D: TRBD1; size: NA; V: TRBV7-6; J: TRBJ2-5; CDR3: CASSLGTGGTETQYF; DNA: TGTGCCAGCAGCTTGGGGACAGGGGGAACGGAGACCCAGTACTTC
D: TRBD2; size: NA; V: TRBV6-5; J: TRBJ2-5; CDR3: CASRTLAGERETQYF; DNA: TGTGCCAGCAGGACTCTAGCGGGGGAGAGGGAGACCCAGTACTTC
D: TRBD2; size: once; V: TRBV5-1; J: TRBJ2-7; CDR3: CASNDGRGAFNEQYF; DNA: TGCGCCAGCAACGACGGGAGGGGCGCTTTCAACGAGCAGTACTTC
D: NA; size: NA; V: TRBV4-1; J: TRBJ2-1; CDR3: CASSQGRLNEQFF; DNA: TGCGCCAGCAGCCAAGGAAGACTTAATGAGCAGTTCTTC
D: NA; size: NA; V: TRBV2; J: TRBJ1-5; CDR3: CASSEATANQPQHF; DNA: TGTGCCAGCAGTGAGGCGACAGCTAATCAGCCCCAGCATTTT
D: NA; size: once; V: TRBV6-1; J: TRBJ1-1; CDR3: CASSDTVDTEAFF; DNA: TGTGCCAGCAGTGATACGGTGGACACTGAAGCTTTCTTT
D: TRBD1; size: NA; V: TRBV19; J: TRBJ1-1; CDR3: CASTKDRVAEAFF; DNA: TGTGCCAGTACCAAGGACAGGGTTGCTGAAGCTTTCTTT
D: NA; size: NA; V: TRBV30; J: TRBJ1-2; CDR3: CAWSRGFYGYTF; DNA: TGTGCCTGGAGTAGGGGTTTCTATGGCTACACCTTC
D: NA; size: NA; V: TRBV5-4; J: TRBJ2-1; CDR3: CASSRRAEPYNEQFF; DNA: TGTGCCAGCAGCCGGCGGGCGGAACCGTACAATGAGCAGTTCTTC